The 27 T cell receptor beta chains below come from one sample, sequenced in a study of T cells after yellow fever vaccination (dated by TCRdb to about 2019). Libraries were built with 5' RACE. TCRdb shows the sequencer as Illumina NovaSeq 6000. The raw public data were reprocessed by TCRdb itself: fastp quality trimming at Q25, MiXCR clonotype calling, in-frame beta chains only. Every distinct CDR3 protein forms one entry, paired with its most common genes and DNA. This sample has hundreds of thousands of distinct CDR3 sequences in its table, and around 20% of those were observed once. Roughly a sixth of the sample lies in the top ten. The treatment or condition label of this sample denotes: live attenuated yellow fever vaccine strain. The sequencing here drew on PBMCs, taken before the yellow fever booster vaccination. The receptors stem from a man aged 18 to 30 who received the YFV17D yellow fever vaccine.

The rearrangement joins TRBV7-2 to TRBJ1-1; 8 bases are shared with TRBD1. This CDR3 region has 13 residues. Per the germline V gene, CDR1 is SGHTA and CDR2 is FQGNSA. Unmatched junction bases numbered 9, after V lost 5 bases and J lost 10 bases. CDR3 region: CASSRNLDRGAFF. The CDR3 region has the DNA TGTGCCAGCAGCCGCAATCTCGACAGGGGAGCTTTCTTT.

This clonotype was counted a single time. The V call is TRBV7-2, the J call TRBJ1-6, with no clear D. CDR3 length equals 12 residues. Looked up from germline, CDR1 is SGHTA and CDR2 is FQGNSA. The germline V and J ends were trimmed by 5 bases and 7 bases, with 6 bases remaining between them. The CDR3 DNA sequence: TGTGCCAGCAGCACTCAAAATTCACCCCTCCACTTT. This codes for CASSTQNSPLHF.

This clonotype was counted only a few times. This chain joins TRBV7-2 and TRBJ1-4; TRBD1 is a possible D gene (5 bases). The V gene lost 6 bases and the J gene lost 5 bases, with 10 bases spanning the gap. The germline gives CDR1 SGHTA, CDR2 FQGNSA. The CDR3 totals 13 residues. This CDR3 reads CASRRQFNEKLFF. The CDR3 DNA is TGTGCCAGCAGACGACAGTTCAATGAAAAACTGTTTTTT.

In regard to this clonotype: One junction end disagrees with the germline gene, perhaps due to a read error. J is TRBJ1-2 and V is TRBV15; no definite D call. The CDR3 spans 13 residues. Germline loops: CDR1 LNHNV, CDR2 YYDKDF (reference sequence). The CDR3 coding sequence is TGTGCCACCAGCAGAGATGGCGCAGCTGGCTGCACCTTC. The encoded protein is CATSRDGAAGCTF.

The chain joins TRBV4-1 to TRBJ2-5, with 12 bases fitting TRBD2. Trimming removed 6 bases from V and 7 bases from J; junction bases left unmatched: 6. The CDR3 runs to 14 residues. Germline V gene lookup returns CDR1 MGHRA and CDR2 YSYEKL. The DNA of the CDR3 is TGCGCCAGCAGGCGGACTAGCGGGGCGGGGACCCAGTACTTC. Amino acid sequence: CASRRTSGAGTQYF.

Here the CDR3 reads CASSLEGQAGTQYF. For the CDR3, the DNA is TGTGCCAGCAGCTTGGAAGGACAGGCCGGGACCCAGTACTTC. The chain couples TRBV5-5 to TRBJ2-5, with 7 bases matching TRBD1. The germline CDR1 and CDR2 sequences are SGHKS and YYEKEE (reference sequence). The V and J ends lost 0 bases and 7 bases, in that order; junction bases with no gene match: 6. The CDR3 covers 14 residues. Supplemented by reference TRBV5-5 and TRBJ2-5, the full variable domain reads DAGVTQSPTHLIKTRGQQVTLRCSPISGHKSVSWYQQVLGQGPQFIFQYYEKEERGRGNFPDRFSARQFPNYSSELNVNALLLGDSALYLCASSLEGQAGTQYFGPGTRLLVL.

J is TRBJ2-1 and V is TRBV6-5, with D possibly being TRBD2 (7 bases). This CDR3 is 15 amino acids long. The germline gives CDR1 MNHEY, CDR2 SVGAGI. The ends were cut back, 7 bases at V and 7 bases at J, with 20 bases in the middle. In nucleotides, the CDR3 is TGTGCCAGCATTCACGATAAGGGGGGGAGGAATGAGCAGTTCTTC. Translating it yields CASIHDKGGRNEQFF.

This clonotype was detected many times. The chain links TRBV7-3 to TRBJ2-5, with 7 bases identical to TRBD1. The CDR3 extends over 13 amino acids. CDR1 and CDR2 (germline): SGHTA, FQGTGA. Germline trimming cut 5 bases from V and 5 bases from J; bases unmatched to any gene: 5. The CDR3 region is CASSPEGAETQYF. CDR3 bases: TGTGCCAGCAGCCCCGAGGGGGCTGAGACCCAGTACTTC.

V usage is TRBV12-3 or TRBV12-4 and J usage is TRBJ2-5; 7 nucleotides line up with TRBD2. This CDR3 region has 13 residues. J lost 5 bases, V lost 6 bases, and 6 bases had no gene match. The CDR3 loop is CASRETSVETQYF. For the CDR3, the DNA is TGTGCCAGCAGGGAAACTAGCGTGGAGACCCAGTACTTC.

This rearrangement joins TRBV15 to TRBJ1-2; D gene uncertain. The germline V and J ends were trimmed by 5 bases and 7 bases, with 14 bases remaining between them. This CDR3 has 13 amino acids. The germline V gene has CDR1 LNHNV and CDR2 YYDKDF (reference sequence). Here the CDR3 DNA reads TGTGCCACCAGCGCCCAATCTATCGGTGGCTACACCTTC. As protein: CATSAQSIGGYTF. Using reference TRBV15 and TRBJ1-2 for the parts outside the CDR3, the full variable domain is DAMVIQNPRYQVTQFGKPVTLSCSQTLNHNVMYWYQQKSSQAPKLLFHYYDKDFNNEADTPDNFQSRRPNTSFCFLDIRSPGLGDTAMYLCATSAQSIGGYTFGSGTRLTVV.

The chain is built from TRBV3-1 and TRBJ2-2, with D unclear. The CDR3 has 15 amino acids. The germline V and J ends were trimmed by 0 bases and 7 bases, with 12 bases remaining between them. Germline values: CDR1 LGHDT, CDR2 YNNKEL (reference sequence). In DNA, the CDR3 is TGTGCCAGCAGCCAAGAAATGCGTCGGCACGGGGAGCTGTTTTTT. Translating it yields CASSQEMRRHGELFF.

In this sample, this clonotype turned up a few times. The chain joins TRBV20-1 to TRBJ2-7, with 8 bases identical to TRBD1. This CDR3 spans 15 amino acids. Unmatched junction bases numbered 9, after V lost 1 base and J lost 4 bases. Germline values: CDR1 DFQATT, CDR2 SNEGSKA (reference sequence). The CDR3 here is CSARGPWTGYYEQYV. DNA of the CDR3: TGCAGTGCTAGAGGGCCTTGGACAGGGTATTACGAGCAGTACGTC.

The CDR3 is CAISDRGDTEAFF. The CDR3 DNA is TGTGCCATCAGTGATCGCGGGGACACTGAAGCTTTCTTT. The chain combines TRBV10-3 with TRBJ1-1, with D uncertain. CDR1 and CDR2 from the germline V gene are ENHRY and SYGVKD. This CDR3 region has 13 residues. V shed 3 bases and J shed 3 bases, with 8 bases lying between them.

There are a few counts of this clonotype. The chain joins TRBV12-3 or TRBV12-4 to TRBJ2-1; D possibly corresponds to TRBD2 (5 bases). With 3 bases removed from V and 4 bases from J, the gap between germline ends came to 19 bases. The length of the CDR3 is 17 residues. The chain's CDR3 is CASSFKFGAALYNEQFF. The DNA for the CDR3 is TGTGCCAGCAGTTTTAAGTTCGGAGCGGCCTTATACAATGAGCAGTTCTTC.

This clonotype showed up just a few times. The chain carries TRBV4-3 and TRBJ2-3; no reliable D call. Germline V gene data show CDR1 as LGHNA and CDR2 as YSLEER. Between the trimmed V and J ends, which lost 1 base and 0 bases, there was a span of 8 bases. This CDR3 comprises 15 residues. The CDR3, as DNA: TGCGCCAGCAGCCAAGCTCCAACTAGCACAGATACGCAGTATTTT. Protein product: CASSQAPTSTDTQYF.

The J gene is TRBJ1-4, the V gene TRBV6-1, with D tentatively TRBD1 (5 bases). The CDR3 is 13 amino acids. V lost 6 bases to trimming and J lost 8 bases, with 13 bases between them. Per the germline V gene, CDR1 is MNHNS and CDR2 is SASEGT. CDR3 amino acids: CASRRDPSEKLFF. Written as DNA, the CDR3 is TGTGCCAGCAGAAGGGACCCCAGCGAAAAACTGTTTTTT.

This clonotype was counted between two and nine times. This chain uses TRBV19 with TRBJ1-2, with D possibly being TRBD1 (6 bases). Trimming stripped 7 bases from V and 8 bases from J, with 23 bases between. The CDR3 is made up of 15 amino acids. In germline, CDR1 is LNHDA, CDR2 SQIVND (reference sequence). DNA of the CDR3: TGTGCCAGTAATAGTATGATTGGGGGCGCCTACGGCTACACCTTC. This encodes CASNSMIGGAYGYTF.

This sequence joins TRBV20-1 and TRBJ2-1; 11 nucleotides match TRBD2. Trimming at V came to 3 bases and at J to 1 base, leaving 5 bases not matched to a gene. Looked up from germline, CDR1 is DFQATT and CDR2 is SNEGSKA (reference sequence). The CDR3 consists of 16 residues. The CDR3 DNA reads TGCAGTGCTAGTGATCTAGCGGGGGGTTCCTACAATGAGCAGTTCTTC. This codes for CSASDLAGGSYNEQFF.

This clonotype was seen at least ten times. The J gene is TRBJ2-5, the V gene TRBV7-9, with D perhaps TRBD1 (5 bases). The V gene lost 1 base and the J gene lost 5 bases, with 11 bases spanning the gap. The CDR3 runs 14 residues. Per the germline V gene, CDR1 is SEHNR and CDR2 is FQNEAQ (reference sequence). As DNA, the CDR3 is TGTGCCAGCAGCTTAGTCACAGGACGGGAGACCCAGTACTTC. Translation: CASSLVTGRETQYF.

This clonotype was detected only a few times. This rearrangement joins TRBV6-2 or TRBV6-3 to TRBJ2-2; D is ambiguous. The CDR3 runs 13 residues. Germline-derived CDR1 and CDR2 are MNHEY and SVGEGT. Trimming stripped 8 bases from V and 5 bases from J, with 12 bases between. CDR3 amino acids: CASYLPLTGELFF. The CDR3 DNA follows: TGTGCCAGCTATTTGCCCCTTACCGGGGAGCTGTTTTTT.

This clonotype was counted only a few times. The gene calls are TRBV5-6 and TRBJ2-7; the match to TRBD2 covers 10 bases. This CDR3 region has 18 residues. Trimming cost V 4 bases and J 0 bases; bases outside gene matches: 13. Germline loops: CDR1 SGHDT, CDR2 YYEEEE. In nucleotides, the CDR3 is TGTGCCAGCAGCAAGCCCAGCGGGGGGGACTGGAGCTCCTACGAGCAGTACGTC. Amino acid sequence: CASSKPSGGDWSSYEQYV.

This chain links TRBV4-1 with TRBJ2-5; D perhaps matches TRBD2 (7 bases). Germline V gene data show CDR1 as MGHRA and CDR2 as YSYEKL. The CDR3 loop spans 18 amino acids. Trimming took 1 base from V and 0 from J, leaving 18 bases between them. The CDR3 nucleotides read TGCGCCAGCAGCCAAGCGTATGTGGGGGGGCCGTACCAAGAGACCCAGTACTTC. Translated: CASSQAYVGGPYQETQYF.

This clonotype has just a few counts. The rearrangement uses TRBV6-5 and TRBJ1-1; D uncertain. Trimming removed 7 bases from V and 4 bases from J, with 16 bases in between. CDR3 length equals 14 residues. The germline gives CDR1 MNHEY, CDR2 SVGAGI. The CDR3 here is CASNQHGVVTEAFF. The CDR3 coding sequence is TGTGCCAGCAACCAACACGGGGTGGTCACTGAAGCTTTCTTT.

This clonotype was seen only once. The chain is built from TRBV28 and TRBJ1-3, with D hard to call. V was trimmed by 4 bases and J by 8 bases, leaving 3 bases between them. Germline values: CDR1 MDHEN, CDR2 SYDVKM. The CDR3 loop spans 10 amino acids. This chain's CDR3 is CASSSHTIYF. The CDR3, as DNA: TGTGCCAGCAGTTCCCACACCATATATTTT.

This clonotype was counted a few times. The J gene is TRBJ2-5, the V gene TRBV7-9; perhaps TRBD2 as D (6 bases). The CDR3 runs 12 residues. Between the trimmed V and J ends, which lost 6 bases and 4 bases, there was a span of 9 bases. Germline CDR1 is SEHNR and CDR2 is FQNEAQ (reference sequence). This CDR3 reads CASRAGRETQYF. The CDR3 nucleotides read TGTGCCAGCAGAGCCGGGAGAGAGACCCAGTACTTC.

The V call is TRBV5-4, the J call TRBJ2-5, with D perhaps TRBD1 (5 bases). There are 15 residues in the CDR3. Germline values: CDR1 SGHNT, CDR2 YYREEE (reference sequence). The ends were cut back, 0 bases at V and 1 base at J, with 10 bases in the middle. The DNA of the CDR3 is TGTGCCAGCAGCTTGGGTCGTCAGGGCCAAGAGACCCAGTACTTC. Residues: CASSLGRQGQETQYF.

The table lists this clonotype with a few counts. The chain uses TRBV18 and TRBJ2-7, with 7 bases lining up with TRBD1. This CDR3 is 14 amino acids long. The germline CDR1 and CDR2 sequences are KGHSH and LQKENI. Trimming at V came to 6 bases and at J to 6 bases, leaving 11 bases not matched to a gene. CDR3 nucleotide sequence: TGTGCCAGCTCCAGGACAGGCCTGTTCGGCGAGCAGTACTTC. The encoded protein is CASSRTGLFGEQYF. Based on the CDR3 plus reference TRBV18 and TRBJ2-7, the full variable domain is NAGVMQNPRHLVRRRGQEARLRCSPMKGHSHVYWYRQLPEEGLKFMVYLQKENIIDESGMPKERFSAEFPKEGPSILRIQQVVRGDSAAYFCASSRTGLFGEQYFGPGTRLTVT.